The 14 T cell receptor beta chains below come from one sample, sequenced in a study of technical replicates of blood from several donors. TCRdb's table, derived via immunoSEQ multiplex PCR, lists solely in-frame clones and lacks some. In the table there are 95,000 or so clones, 85% to 95% of which are singletons. The sequenced material came from T cells isolated from PBMCs. These receptors were collected from a human donor in good health.

V is TRBV28 and J is TRBJ2-3; TRBD1 matches at 7 bases. Germline V gives CDR1 MDHEN, CDR2 SYDVKM. The CDR3 spans 14 residues. With 6 bases clipped from V and 5 bases from J, the junction kept 8 bases outside the gene matches. This CDR3 is CASRPGTVEDTQYF. In DNA, the CDR3 is TGTGCCAGCAGGCCCGGGACAGTAGAAGATACGCAGTATTTT.

V usage is TRBV7-9 and J usage is TRBJ2-3, with 11 bases identical to TRBD2. There are 14 residues in the CDR3. V lost 6 bases, J lost 6 bases, and 5 bases stayed unmatched. Germline V lookup: CDR1 SEHNR, CDR2 FQNEAQ (reference sequence). The CDR3 region has the DNA TGTGCCAGCAGTAATAGCGGGAGGGTGGATACGCAGTATTTT. Translating gives CASSNSGRVDTQYF.

In this sample, this clone turned up once. The V call is TRBV5-1, the J call TRBJ2-7, with D possibly TRBD1 on 6 matching bases. The CDR3 has 14 residues. V was trimmed by 1 base and J by 3 bases, leaving 11 bases between them. Per germline, CDR1 SGHRS and CDR2 YFSETQ. CDR3 nucleotides: TGCGCCAGCAGCTTGACAGGGTCTGTCTACGAGCAGTACTTC. Amino acids: CASSLTGSVYEQYF.

This chain connects TRBV28 to TRBJ2-5, with TRBD2 identical over 10 bases. Germline CDR1 MDHEN, CDR2 SYDVKM. V trimming: 3 bases; J trimming: 5 bases; junction bases outside the gene matches: 6. This CDR3 contains 15 residues. The CDR3 here is CASSFLAGVLETQYF. In DNA form, the CDR3 reads TGTGCCAGCAGTTTTCTAGCGGGAGTATTGGAGACCCAGTACTTC. The complete variable domain, with remaining parts taken from reference TRBV28 and TRBJ2-5, reads DVKVTQSSRYLVKRTGEKVFLECVQDMDHENMFWYRQDPGLGLRLIYFSYDVKMKEKGDIPEGYSVSREKKERFSLILESASTNQTSMYLCASSFLAGVLETQYFGPGTRLLVL.

J is TRBJ2-3 and V is TRBV18; 7 bases agree with TRBD2. Germline values: CDR1 KGHSH, CDR2 LQKENI. The CDR3 contains 17 residues. V dropped 0 bases and J dropped 0; count of bases not matched to a gene: 6. DNA for the CDR3: TGTGCCAGCTCACCACCCGGACTAGAATATAGCACAGATACGCAGTATTTT. It translates to CASSPPGLEYSTDTQYF.

This clone was detected only once. The CDR3, as DNA: TGCGCCAGCAGTCCCAGGCCCGGGACAGGGGCCCCGAACACTGAAGCTTTCTTT. Translating it yields CASSPRPGTGAPNTEAFF. This rearrangement joins TRBV5-1 to TRBJ1-1; TRBD1 agrees at 10 bases. Germline V gives CDR1 SGHRS, CDR2 YFSETQ. The CDR3 runs 18 residues. V gave up 5 bases and J gave up 1 base; unmatched junction bases: 14.

The DNA for the CDR3 is TGCGCCAGCAGCCAAGATACCAGCGGGCGCCCGGATGAGCAGTTCTTC. Translating it yields CASSQDTSGRPDEQFF. The V call is TRBV4-1, the J call TRBJ2-1, with D possibly matching TRBD2 (6 bases). Trimming stripped 0 bases from V and 8 bases from J, with 17 bases between. This CDR3 has 16 amino acids. Germline-derived CDR1 and CDR2 are MGHRA and YSYEKL.

The chain has TRBV25-1 and TRBJ2-7; D is possibly TRBD1 (6 bases). The ends were cut back, 5 bases at V and 3 bases at J, with 14 bases in the middle. The CDR3 length is 14 residues. Germline V lookup: CDR1 MGHDK, CDR2 SYGVNS. CDR3 sequence (DNA): TGTGCCAGCAGTATAACAGGGAACCTCTACGAGCAGTACTTC. It encodes CASSITGNLYEQYF.

J is TRBJ1-2 and V is TRBV28; maybe TRBD1 (5 bases). The CDR3 consists of 14 residues. The V and J ends lost 6 bases and 4 bases respectively, with 15 bases between them. Germline CDR1 reads MDHEN; CDR2 reads SYDVKM. CDR3 protein: CASSPDRQPYGYTF. The DNA of the CDR3 is TGTGCCAGCAGCCCTGATAGACAGCCCTATGGCTACACCTTC.

This chain joins TRBV19 and TRBJ2-1, with 8 nucleotides matching TRBD1. Germline V lookup: CDR1 LNHDA, CDR2 SQIVND (reference sequence). The trim removed 1 base at V and 2 bases at J, leaving 4 bases unmatched. The CDR3 loop spans 16 amino acids. The CDR3 nucleotides are TGTGCCAGTAGTATAGTAGGACAGGGCCCCTACAATGAGCAGTTCTTC. As protein: CASSIVGQGPYNEQFF.

The gene calls are TRBV28 and TRBJ2-1; 15 bases map to TRBD2. This CDR3 spans 16 amino acids. Germline CDR1 is MDHEN and CDR2 is SYDVKM. After removal of 4 bases from V and 8 bases from J, the junction contained 6 bases not matched to a gene. The CDR3 sequence: CASSSGTSGRMDEQFF. DNA for the CDR3: TGTGCCAGCAGTTCCGGGACTAGCGGGAGGATGGATGAGCAGTTCTTC.

J is TRBJ2-7 and V is TRBV2; TRBD2 aligns across 10 bases. The CDR3 runs 16 residues. J was trimmed by 4 bases and V by 6 bases; bases with no gene match: 12. In germline, CDR1 is SNHLY, CDR2 FYNNEI. CDR3 sequence reads: CASRQGASGRGYEQYF. The CDR3 region has the DNA TGTGCCAGCAGGCAGGGGGCTAGCGGGAGAGGATACGAGCAGTACTTC.

The CDR3 reads CASSVERFRGLETQYF. The CDR3, as DNA: TGTGCCAGCAGCGTAGAGCGTTTCCGGGGGTTGGAGACCCAGTACTTC. The V gene is TRBV9, the J gene TRBJ2-5; possible D gene TRBD2, 6 bases. Trimming pared 0 bases from V and 5 bases from J, leaving 17 bases between. The germline gives CDR1 SGDLS, CDR2 YYNGEE. This CDR3 is built from 16 residues. Combining the CDR3 with reference TRBV9 and TRBJ2-5 gives the whole variable domain DSGVTQTPKHLITATGQRVTLRCSPRSGDLSVYWYQQSLDQGLQFLIQYYNGEERAKGNILERFSAQQFPDLHSELNLSSLELGDSALYFCASSVERFRGLETQYFGPGTRLLVL.

V usage is TRBV7-3 and J usage is TRBJ2-7; 7 nucleotides match TRBD2. The CDR3 spans 14 residues. The germline V gene has CDR1 SGHTA and CDR2 FQGTGA. J was trimmed by 3 bases and V by 3 bases; bases with no gene match: 5. DNA of the CDR3: TGTGCCAGCAGCTTCATTGGGAGGGACTACGAGCAGTACTTC. As protein: CASSFIGRDYEQYF.